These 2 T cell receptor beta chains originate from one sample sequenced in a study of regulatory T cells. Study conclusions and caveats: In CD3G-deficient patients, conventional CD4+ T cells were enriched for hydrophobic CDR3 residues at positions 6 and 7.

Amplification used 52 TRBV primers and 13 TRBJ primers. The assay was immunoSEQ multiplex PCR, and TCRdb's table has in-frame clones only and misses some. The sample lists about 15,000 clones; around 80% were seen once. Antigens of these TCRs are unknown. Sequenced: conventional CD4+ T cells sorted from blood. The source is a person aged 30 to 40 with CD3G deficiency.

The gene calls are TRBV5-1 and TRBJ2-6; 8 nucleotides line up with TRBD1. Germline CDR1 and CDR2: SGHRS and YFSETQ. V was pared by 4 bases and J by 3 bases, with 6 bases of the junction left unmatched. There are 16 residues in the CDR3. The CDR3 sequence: CASSLGQVHGANVLTF. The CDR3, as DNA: TGCGCCAGCAGCCTGGGACAGGTACATGGGGCCAACGTCCTGACTTTC. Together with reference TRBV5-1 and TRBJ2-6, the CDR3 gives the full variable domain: KAGVTQTPRYLIKTRGQQVTLSCSPISGHRSVSWYQQTPGQGLQFLFEYFSETQRNKGNFPGRFSGRQFSNSRSEMNVSTLELGDSALYLCASSLGQVHGANVLTFGAGSRLTVL.

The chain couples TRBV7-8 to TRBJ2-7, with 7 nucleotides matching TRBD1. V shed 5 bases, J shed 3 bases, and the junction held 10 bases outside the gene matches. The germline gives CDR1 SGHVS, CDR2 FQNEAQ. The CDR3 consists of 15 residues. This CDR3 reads CASSTNRGNVYEQYF. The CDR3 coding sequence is TGTGCCAGCAGCACAAACAGGGGTAATGTCTACGAGCAGTACTTC. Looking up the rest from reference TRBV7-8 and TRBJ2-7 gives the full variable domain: GAGVSQSPRYKVAKRGQDVALRCDPISGHVSLFWYQQALGQGPEFLTYFQNEAQLDKSGLPSDRFFAERPEGSVSTLKIQRTQQEDSAVYLCASSTNRGNVYEQYFGPGTRLTVT.